These T cell receptor beta chains were read from a single sample in a study of T cell responses to AZD1222 COVID-19 vaccine. Using immunoSEQ multiplex PCR, the repertoire was profiled, and TCRdb retains in-frame clones only, with some absent. The table lists about 100,000 clones, less than 95% of them singletons, with 1% to 1.5% in the top ten. This sample comprised peripheral blood, obtained on day 0 of AZD1222 vaccination. These receptors came from an adult in good health. The conserved cysteine and the conserved F or W are not part of the CDR3 here. The order of the fields is J gene, V gene, CDR3 protein.

j_gene: TRBJ1-5; v_gene: TRBV6-2/TRBV6-3; CDR3aa: ASSLPGQPQH
j_gene: TRBJ2-5; v_gene: TRBV28; CDR3aa: ATCREAIETQY
j_gene: TRBJ1-2; v_gene: TRBV28; CDR3aa: ASNRSETHYGYT
j_gene: TRBJ1-2; v_gene: TRBV6-5; CDR3aa: ASSYLGPGVSDGYT
j_gene: TRBJ2-1; v_gene: TRBV2; CDR3aa: ASSEIGITTYNEQF
j_gene: TRBJ1-5; v_gene: TRBV28; CDR3aa: ASSPEGQWNSNQPQH
j_gene: TRBJ2-3; v_gene: TRBV29-1; CDR3aa: STASGPTDTQY
j_gene: TRBJ1-2; v_gene: TRBV28; CDR3aa: ASSLNRDYGYT
j_gene: TRBJ1-3; v_gene: TRBV9; CDR3aa: ASSVGAGLGNTIY
j_gene: TRBJ1-2; v_gene: TRBV28; CDR3aa: ASSLYREEGGYT
j_gene: TRBJ1-1; v_gene: TRBV7-8; CDR3aa: ASSLVGQGAYTEAF
j_gene: TRBJ1-6; v_gene: TRBV13; CDR3aa: ASSLGGQGRSPLH
j_gene: TRBJ1-2; v_gene: TRBV6-5; CDR3aa: ASRAGTENYGYT
j_gene: TRBJ2-1; v_gene: TRBV10-2; CDR3aa: ASGGAGSYNEQF
j_gene: TRBJ1-5; v_gene: TRBV15; CDR3aa: ATSREGQGSSNQPQH
j_gene: TRBJ1-5; v_gene: TRBV28; CDR3aa: ASNQGREQPQH
j_gene: TRBJ1-2; v_gene: TRBV28; CDR3aa: ASRSPGGLTNYGYT
j_gene: TRBJ1-1; v_gene: TRBV18; CDR3aa: ASSQELGVNTEAF
j_gene: TRBJ1-2; v_gene: TRBV28; CDR3aa: ASSLEVEAKT
j_gene: TRBJ1-3; v_gene: TRBV7-2; CDR3aa: ASSLALGTVGNTIY
j_gene: TRBJ1-3; v_gene: TRBV7-2; CDR3aa: ASSLPSGNTIY
j_gene: TRBJ2-2; v_gene: TRBV11-2; CDR3aa: ASSSFRGATGELF
j_gene: TRBJ2-3; v_gene: TRBV6-5; CDR3aa: ASSLSEADTQY
j_gene: TRBJ1-1; v_gene: TRBV5-4; CDR3aa: ASSLSGAVEAF
j_gene: TRBJ2-5; v_gene: TRBV11-1; CDR3aa: ASSSIAGEKETQY
j_gene: TRBJ2-1; v_gene: TRBV2; CDR3aa: ASSEDLGEQF
j_gene: TRBJ1-2; v_gene: TRBV30; CDR3aa: AWRRSENYGYT
j_gene: TRBJ2-7; v_gene: TRBV7-2; CDR3aa: ASSFAPGYEQY
j_gene: TRBJ2-7; v_gene: TRBV11-2; CDR3aa: ASGGPGAQTYEQY
j_gene: TRBJ2-5; v_gene: TRBV3-1/TRBV3-2; CDR3aa: ASSQETGDQETQY
j_gene: TRBJ2-1; v_gene: TRBV6-5; CDR3aa: ASSRTLLYNEQF
j_gene: TRBJ2-3; v_gene: TRBV28; CDR3aa: ASSFPPGTSGASTDTQY
j_gene: TRBJ2-1; v_gene: TRBV5-4; CDR3aa: ASSDGTLYNEQF
j_gene: TRBJ2-6; v_gene: TRBV28; CDR3aa: ASRISGANVLT
j_gene: TRBJ2-5; v_gene: TRBV5-6; CDR3aa: ASSLFRGAVQETQY
j_gene: TRBJ1-2; v_gene: TRBV2; CDR3aa: ASSERQADGYT
j_gene: TRBJ1-1; v_gene: TRBV18; CDR3aa: ASSPQQGRNTEAF
j_gene: TRBJ1-1; v_gene: TRBV5-1; CDR3aa: ASSPPVGGGSAF
j_gene: TRBJ1-4; v_gene: TRBV5-5; CDR3aa: ASSPFRDRDEKLF
j_gene: TRBJ1-6; v_gene: TRBV12-3/TRBV12-4; CDR3aa: ASSLDRGSPLH
j_gene: TRBJ2-1; v_gene: TRBV7-9; CDR3aa: ASSMGDFYNEQF
j_gene: TRBJ1-2; v_gene: TRBV9; CDR3aa: ASSARTGWSGYT
j_gene: TRBJ1-5; v_gene: TRBV28; CDR3aa: ASSPPRASDQPQH
j_gene: TRBJ1-6; v_gene: TRBV27; CDR3aa: ASQRTELWNSPLH
j_gene: TRBJ1-6; v_gene: TRBV27; CDR3aa: ASSLSRQNNSPLH
j_gene: TRBJ1-2; v_gene: TRBV7-8; CDR3aa: ASSLAQGGIWYGYT
j_gene: TRBJ1-2; v_gene: TRBV30; CDR3aa: AWSSSDGALWYGYT
j_gene: TRBJ1-4; v_gene: TRBV5-1; CDR3aa: ASSPGRYATNEKLF
j_gene: TRBJ2-7; v_gene: TRBV6-5; CDR3aa: ASSRTAYEQY
j_gene: TRBJ2-4; v_gene: TRBV12-5; CDR3aa: ASRTDSKNIQY
j_gene: TRBJ1-4; v_gene: TRBV5-1; CDR3aa: ASSLAGTGYEKLF